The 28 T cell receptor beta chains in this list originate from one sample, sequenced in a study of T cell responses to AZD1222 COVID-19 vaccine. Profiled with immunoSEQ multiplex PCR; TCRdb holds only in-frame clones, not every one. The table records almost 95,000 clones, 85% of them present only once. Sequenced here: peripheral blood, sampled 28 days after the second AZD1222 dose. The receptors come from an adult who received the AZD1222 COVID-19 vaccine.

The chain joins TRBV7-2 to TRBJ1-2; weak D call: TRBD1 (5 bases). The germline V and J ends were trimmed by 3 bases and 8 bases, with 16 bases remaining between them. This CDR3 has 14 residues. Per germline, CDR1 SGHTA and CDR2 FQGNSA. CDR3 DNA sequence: TGTGCCAGCAGCTTGGGACCTTTATCGAAAGGCTACACCTTC. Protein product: CASSLGPLSKGYTF.

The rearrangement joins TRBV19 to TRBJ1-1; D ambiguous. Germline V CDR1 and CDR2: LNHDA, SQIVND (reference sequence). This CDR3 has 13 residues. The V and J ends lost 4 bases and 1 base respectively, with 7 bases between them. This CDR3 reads CASSNTANTEAFF. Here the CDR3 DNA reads TGTGCCAGTAGTAACACGGCGAACACTGAAGCTTTCTTT.

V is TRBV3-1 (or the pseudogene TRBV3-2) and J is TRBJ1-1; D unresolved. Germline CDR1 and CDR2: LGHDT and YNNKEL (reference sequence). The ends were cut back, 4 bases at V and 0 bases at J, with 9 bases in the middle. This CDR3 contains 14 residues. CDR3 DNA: TGTGCCAGCAGCCTCGGACCGTTGAACACTGAAGCTTTCTTT. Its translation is CASSLGPLNTEAFF.

The CDR3, as DNA: TGTGCCAGTAGTATCGGGACAGGTGGTAGAGAGACCCAGTACTTC. Protein: CASSIGTGGRETQYF. The J gene is TRBJ2-5, the V gene TRBV19; 8 bases match TRBD1. Trimming at V came to 3 bases and at J to 4 bases, leaving 7 bases not matched to a gene. The CDR3 spans 15 residues. In germline, CDR1 is LNHDA, CDR2 SQIVND (reference sequence).

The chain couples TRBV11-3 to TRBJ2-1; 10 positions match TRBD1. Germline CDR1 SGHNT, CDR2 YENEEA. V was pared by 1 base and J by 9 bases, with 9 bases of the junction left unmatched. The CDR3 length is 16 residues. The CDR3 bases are TGTGCCAGCAGCTTAGGAGTAGGGACAGGGGCCAGTGAGCAGTTCTTC. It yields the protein CASSLGVGTGASEQFF.

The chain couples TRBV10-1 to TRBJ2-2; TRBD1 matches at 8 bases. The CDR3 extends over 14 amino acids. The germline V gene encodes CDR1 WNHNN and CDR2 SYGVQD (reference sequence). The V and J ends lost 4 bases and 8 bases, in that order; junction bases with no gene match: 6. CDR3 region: CASSGTGFAGELFF. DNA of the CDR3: TGCGCCAGCAGTGGGACAGGGTTCGCAGGGGAGCTGTTTTTT.

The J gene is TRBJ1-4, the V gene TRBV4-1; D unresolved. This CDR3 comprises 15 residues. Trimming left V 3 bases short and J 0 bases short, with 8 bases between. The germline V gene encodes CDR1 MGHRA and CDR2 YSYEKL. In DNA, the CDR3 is TGCGCCAGCAGCCAGAGAGAAGCAACTAATGAAAAACTGTTTTTT. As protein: CASSQREATNEKLFF.

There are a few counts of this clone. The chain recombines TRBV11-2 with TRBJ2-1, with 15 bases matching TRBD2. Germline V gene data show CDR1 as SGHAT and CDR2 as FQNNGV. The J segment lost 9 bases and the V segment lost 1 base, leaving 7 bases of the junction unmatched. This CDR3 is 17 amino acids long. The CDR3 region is CASSLARTSGRAGEQFF. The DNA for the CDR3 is TGTGCCAGCAGCTTAGCCCGGACTAGCGGGAGGGCCGGTGAGCAGTTCTTC.

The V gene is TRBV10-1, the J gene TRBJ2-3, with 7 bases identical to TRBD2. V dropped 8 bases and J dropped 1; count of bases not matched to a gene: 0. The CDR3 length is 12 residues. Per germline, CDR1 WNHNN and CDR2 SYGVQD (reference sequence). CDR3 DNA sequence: TGCGCCAGCGGGAGGGGCACAGATACGCAGTATTTT. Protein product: CASGRGTDTQYF.

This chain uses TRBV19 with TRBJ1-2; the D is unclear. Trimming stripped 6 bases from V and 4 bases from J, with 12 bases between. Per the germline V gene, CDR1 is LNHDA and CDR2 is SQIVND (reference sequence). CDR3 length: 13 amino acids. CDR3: CASRDTVGYGYTF. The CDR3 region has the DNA TGTGCCAGTAGGGATACAGTCGGCTATGGCTACACCTTC.

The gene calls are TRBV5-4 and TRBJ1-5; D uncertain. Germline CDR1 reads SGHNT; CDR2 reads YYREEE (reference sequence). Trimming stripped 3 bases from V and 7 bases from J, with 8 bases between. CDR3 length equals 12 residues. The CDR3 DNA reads TGTGCCAGCAGCTCAGATTCACAGCCCCAGCATTTT. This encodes CASSSDSQPQHF.

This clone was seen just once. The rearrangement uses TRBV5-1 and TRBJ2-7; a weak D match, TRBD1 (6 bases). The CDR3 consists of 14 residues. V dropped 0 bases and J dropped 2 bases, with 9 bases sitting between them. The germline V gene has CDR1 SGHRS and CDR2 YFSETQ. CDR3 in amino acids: CASSLGTATYEQYF. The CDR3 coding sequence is TGCGCCAGCAGCTTGGGGACAGCAACCTACGAGCAGTACTTC.

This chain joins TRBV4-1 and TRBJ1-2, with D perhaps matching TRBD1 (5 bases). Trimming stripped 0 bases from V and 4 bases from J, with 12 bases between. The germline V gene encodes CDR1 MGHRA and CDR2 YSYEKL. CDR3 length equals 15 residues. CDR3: CASSQEPGLGYGYTF. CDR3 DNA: TGCGCCAGCAGCCAAGAACCAGGGTTGGGCTATGGCTACACCTTC.

CDR3 nucleotide sequence: TGTGCCAGCAGCCCGCAAGCGAGTGGACAGGGGGACACTGAAGCTTTCTTT. It codes for CASSPQASGQGDTEAFF. The chain joins TRBV9 to TRBJ1-1; 10 positions agree with TRBD1. The CDR3 runs to 17 residues. The V gene end was trimmed by 4 bases and the J gene end by 3 bases; junction bases not matched to a gene: 12. CDR1 and CDR2 (germline): SGDLS, YYNGEE.

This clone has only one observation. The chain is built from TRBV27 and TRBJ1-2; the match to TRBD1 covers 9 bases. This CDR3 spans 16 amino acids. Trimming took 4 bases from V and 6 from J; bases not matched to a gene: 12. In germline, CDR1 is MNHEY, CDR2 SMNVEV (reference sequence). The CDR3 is CASSSSGQGIFDGYTF. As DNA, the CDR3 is TGTGCCAGCAGTTCCTCGGGACAGGGTATTTTTGATGGCTACACCTTC.

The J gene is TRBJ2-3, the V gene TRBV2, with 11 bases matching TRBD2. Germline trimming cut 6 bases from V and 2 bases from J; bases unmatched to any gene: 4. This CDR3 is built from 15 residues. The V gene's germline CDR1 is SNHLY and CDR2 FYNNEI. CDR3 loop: CASSGGLADTDTQYF. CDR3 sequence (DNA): TGTGCCAGCAGCGGGGGACTAGCGGACACAGATACGCAGTATTTT.

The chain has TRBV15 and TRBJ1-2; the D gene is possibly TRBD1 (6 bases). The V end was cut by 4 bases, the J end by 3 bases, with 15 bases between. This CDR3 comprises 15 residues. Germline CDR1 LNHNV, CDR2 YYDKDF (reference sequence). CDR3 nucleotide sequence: TGTGCCACCAGCATAGAGAGAACAGGGCACTATGGCTACACCTTC. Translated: CATSIERTGHYGYTF.

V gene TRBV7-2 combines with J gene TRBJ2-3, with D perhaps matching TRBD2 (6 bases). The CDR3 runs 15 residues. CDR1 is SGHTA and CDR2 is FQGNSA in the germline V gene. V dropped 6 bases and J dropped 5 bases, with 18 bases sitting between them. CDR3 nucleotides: TGTGCCAGCAGTTTGACTAGGATCTTAGGAGATACGCAGTATTTT. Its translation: CASSLTRILGDTQYF. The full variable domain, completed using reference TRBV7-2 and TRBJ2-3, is GAGVSQSPSNKVTEKGKDVELRCDPISGHTALYWYRQSLGQGLEFLIYFQGNSAPDKSGLPSDRFSAERTGGSVSTLTIQRTQQEDSAVYLCASSLTRILGDTQYFGPGTRLTVL.

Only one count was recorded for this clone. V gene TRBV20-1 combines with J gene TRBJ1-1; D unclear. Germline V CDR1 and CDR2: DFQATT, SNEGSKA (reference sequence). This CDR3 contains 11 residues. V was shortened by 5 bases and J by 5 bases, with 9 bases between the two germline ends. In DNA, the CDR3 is TGCAGTGCTCTACCGTGGACTGAAGCTTTCTTT. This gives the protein CSALPWTEAFF.

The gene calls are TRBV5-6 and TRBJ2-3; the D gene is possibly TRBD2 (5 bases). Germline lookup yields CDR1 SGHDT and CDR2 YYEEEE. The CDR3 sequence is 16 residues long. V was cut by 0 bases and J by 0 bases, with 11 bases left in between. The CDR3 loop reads CASSLVSAASTDTQYF. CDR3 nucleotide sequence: TGTGCCAGCAGCTTGGTTAGCGCCGCTAGCACAGATACGCAGTATTTT. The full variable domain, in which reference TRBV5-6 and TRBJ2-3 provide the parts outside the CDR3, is DAGVTQSPTHLIKTRGQQVTLRCSPKSGHDTVSWYQQALGQGPQFIFQYYEEEERQRGNFPDRFSGHQFPNYSSELNVNALLLGDSALYLCASSLVSAASTDTQYFGPGTRLTVL.

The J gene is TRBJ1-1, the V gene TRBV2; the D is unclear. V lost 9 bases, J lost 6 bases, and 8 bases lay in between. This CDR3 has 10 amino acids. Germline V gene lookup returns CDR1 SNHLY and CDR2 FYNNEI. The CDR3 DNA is TGTGCCAGATCGGTTGCTGAAGCTTTCTTT. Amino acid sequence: CARSVAEAFF.

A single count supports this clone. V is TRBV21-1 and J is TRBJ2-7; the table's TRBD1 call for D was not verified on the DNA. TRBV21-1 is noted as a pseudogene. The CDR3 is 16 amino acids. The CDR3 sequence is CASISRQGAETYEQYF. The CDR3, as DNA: TGTGCCAGCATCTCCCGACAGGGGGCTGAGACCTACGAGCAGTACTTC.

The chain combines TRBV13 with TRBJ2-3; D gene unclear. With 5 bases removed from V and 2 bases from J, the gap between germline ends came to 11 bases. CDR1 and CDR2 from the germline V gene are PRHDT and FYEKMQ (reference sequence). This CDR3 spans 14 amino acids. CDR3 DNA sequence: TGTGCCAGCAGCCTGACCGGGCCCACAGATACGCAGTATTTT. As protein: CASSLTGPTDTQYF.

CDR3 DNA: TGTGCCAGCAGTTACTCCCCGCGGGGACCAGACACAGATACGCAGTATTTT. It yields the protein CASSYSPRGPDTDTQYF. The chain combines TRBV6-2 or TRBV6-3 with TRBJ2-3; D is possibly TRBD2 (6 bases). Trimming took off 0 bases at V and 2 bases at J, with 15 bases between the two ends. The CDR3 consists of 17 residues. Germline CDR1 and CDR2: MNHEY and SVGEGT.

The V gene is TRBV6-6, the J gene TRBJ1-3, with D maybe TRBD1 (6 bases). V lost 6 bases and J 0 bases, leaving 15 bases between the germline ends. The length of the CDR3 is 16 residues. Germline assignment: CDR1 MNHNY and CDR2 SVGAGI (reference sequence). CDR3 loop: CASSPLRGTSGNTIYF. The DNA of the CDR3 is TGTGCCAGCAGCCCCCTGAGGGGGACCTCTGGAAACACCATATATTTT.

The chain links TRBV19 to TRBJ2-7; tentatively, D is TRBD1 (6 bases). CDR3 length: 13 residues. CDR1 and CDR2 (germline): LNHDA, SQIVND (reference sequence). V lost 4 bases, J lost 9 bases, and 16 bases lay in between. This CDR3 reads CASSTPDRATQYF. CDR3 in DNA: TGTGCCAGTAGTACCCCGGACAGAGCTACGCAGTACTTC.

DNA for the CDR3: TGCGCCAGCAGTCCCGGACTAGCGGGAGGAGAGACCCAGTACTTC. Protein sequence: CASSPGLAGGETQYF. This chain joins TRBV4-1 and TRBJ2-5, with 14 bases aligning to TRBD2. Germline-derived CDR1 and CDR2 are MGHRA and YSYEKL. The CDR3 totals 15 residues. V trimming: 6 bases; J trimming: 4 bases; junction bases outside the gene matches: 4.

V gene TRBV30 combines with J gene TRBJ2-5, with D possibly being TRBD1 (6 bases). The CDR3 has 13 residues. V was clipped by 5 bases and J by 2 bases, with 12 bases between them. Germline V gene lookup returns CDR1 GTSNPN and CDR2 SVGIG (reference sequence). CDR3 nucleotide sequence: TGTGCCTGGGCCTGGACAGTACAAGAGACCCAGTACTTC. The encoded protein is CAWAWTVQETQYF.